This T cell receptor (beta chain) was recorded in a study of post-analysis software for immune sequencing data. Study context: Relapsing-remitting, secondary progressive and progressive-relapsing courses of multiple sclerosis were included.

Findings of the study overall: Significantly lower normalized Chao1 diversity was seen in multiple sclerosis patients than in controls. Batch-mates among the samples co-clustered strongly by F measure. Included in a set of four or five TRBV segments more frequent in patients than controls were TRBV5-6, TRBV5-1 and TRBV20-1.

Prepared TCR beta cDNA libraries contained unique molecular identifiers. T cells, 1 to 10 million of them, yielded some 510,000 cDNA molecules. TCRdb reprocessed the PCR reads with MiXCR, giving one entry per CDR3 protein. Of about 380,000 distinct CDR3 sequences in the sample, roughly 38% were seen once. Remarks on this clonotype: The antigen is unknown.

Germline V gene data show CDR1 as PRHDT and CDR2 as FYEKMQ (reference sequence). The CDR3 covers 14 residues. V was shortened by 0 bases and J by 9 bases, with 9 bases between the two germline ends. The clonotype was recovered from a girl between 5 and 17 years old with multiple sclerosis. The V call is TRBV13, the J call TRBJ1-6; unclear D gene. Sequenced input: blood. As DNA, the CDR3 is TGTGCCAGCAGCTTAGGCCTAAACGGTTCACCCCTCCACTTT. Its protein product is CASSLGLNGSPLHF.